The present T cell receptor beta chain was sequenced within a study of Graves' ophthalmopathy and Graves' hyperthyroidism (dated by TCRdb to the late 2010s). Context from the whole study: Peripheral blood was collected at initial diagnosis, before any treatment. The study used TCR beta repertoire signatures to distinguish Graves' ophthalmopathy from Graves' hyperthyroidism and to predict progression to ophthalmopathy. In total, some 140 blood samples were TCR-sequenced: fewer than 50 ophthalmopathy, some 72 hyperthyroidism and some 17 hyperthyroidism-to-ophthalmopathy patients. To explore V-J signatures distinguishing ophthalmopathy from hyperthyroidism, a discovery set of about a hundred patients (more than 40 ophthalmopathy, roughly 60 stable hyperthyroidism) was enrolled. The independent validation cohort included about 19 hyperthyroidism patients plus 17 patients who later progressed from hyperthyroidism to ophthalmopathy. In roughly six hyperthyroidism patients, the T-cell repertoires found in thyroid tissue were compared with those found in blood. Following sampling, methimazole starting at 30 mg daily was administered to hyperthyroidism patients, and high-dose intravenous methylprednisolone was administered to ophthalmopathy patients. The approximately 90 discovery patients were divided at random into training and test sets in a 7:3 ratio.

For repertoire sequencing, TCR beta CDR3 regions were amplified from RNA transcripts. The first round was an RT-PCR using HTBI primers with the Qiagen OneStep RT-PCR kit, and this first round was followed by a second-round multiplex PCR, then size selection and purification. Sequencing of the libraries was carried out on an Illumina HiSeq2000 in paired-end mode with 100 bp reads. Per the original workflow: SOAPnuke was used to process the reads, throwing out any read that had adapters, had uncalled bases, had a mean Phred below 15, or lacked an exact constant-primer or identifier match. COPE v1.2.5 was used to merge high-quality paired reads. Unique nucleotide sequences were defined as clonotypes and aligned to IMGT TRB V, D and J references using MiTCR v1.1. The analysis was limited to V-J combinations with a frequency above 0.0001, which together covered around 99% of the repertoires. A TCR clonal expansion and chaos score per V-J combination was defined as the ratio of F50 clonal expansion to chaos observed in the TCRdist matrix. Features were reduced by Welch's t-statistics and random forest to approximately 13 V-J combinations, which fed a naive Bayes classifier. The Morisita-Horn index was used to measure how similar the thyroid and blood repertoires were. The public sequencing data were trimmed at Q25 with fastp and processed into clonotypes with MiXCR by TCRdb, which kept only in-frame beta chains. Every entry covers one CDR3 protein and lists the most common genes and DNA from its rows. None of the V and J calls come from the authors' own analysis; TCRdb made them. The sample records roughly 410,000 distinct CDR3 sequences, roughly 14% of which are singletons. The ten largest account for around 6.6% of the sample.

Study-wide conclusions, independent of this receptor: In cross-validation, the 13-signature model distinguished ophthalmopathy from stable hyperthyroidism with 85% to 90% sensitivity and roughly 81% specificity, and in the test set the corresponding values were roughly 80% and 76%. In validation, the model predicted ophthalmopathy progression with about 71% sensitivity and around 72% specificity; around twelve predicted patients were CT-confirmed with GO in a median of around 6 months. Sample size was not statistically predetermined, and group allocation was not concealed from the investigators. Most of the expanded thyroid clonotypes with a frequency above 0.001 were also detected in blood, and it was suggested that the thyroid immune response may be reflected by blood repertoires.

Stable hyperthyroidism was defined as no progression to ophthalmopathy within 18 months of follow-up. Hyperthyroidism patients were newly diagnosed, with disease duration under 2 months, and aged 18 to 65 years. Anyone with other autoimmune diseases, uncontrolled infections, pregnancy or lactation was excluded from the study. Diagnosis was based on clinical symptoms, serum thyroxine, TRAb, thyroid ultrasound and orbital computed tomography. PBMCs were isolated from 10 ml of fresh peripheral blood by Ficoll-Paque density gradient centrifugation. Trizol reagent was used to extract the total RNA, and its quality was then checked on an Agilent 2100 Bioanalyzer. A distance of 22 bases separates the germline ends of V and J, which lose 1 base and 1 base respectively. CDR1 MDHEN and CDR2 SYDVKM were looked up in the germline V gene. There are 19 amino acids in the CDR3, from cysteine to phenylalanine inclusive. This entry keeps only the CDR3 DNA: 57 bases, framed from base 1.

Points on this clonotype: It has no known antigen specificity. Nothing much larger sits one base from this clone, and base qualities are not available.

This chain joins TRBV28 to TRBJ1-1; the D gene is not confidently resolved. Sequences were obtained from peripheral blood. The source is a young woman with stable Graves' hyperthyroidism. Donor details come from another sample of the same person, matched by shared clones. The sequenced DNA: TGTGCCAGCAGTTTATTGCCCCCCTTATTCCGACTGGAGAACACTGAAGCTTTCTTT. Its protein product is CASSLLPPLFRLENTEAFF.